The present entry profiles one T cell receptor beta chain with its context. The target antigen is unknown. This sample was taken from a study of response to subunit inactivated influenza vaccine. Study results and caveats: Authors suggested that a seasonal influenza vaccination recruits few new T cells each time.

Each CDR3 protein is one row after TCRdb ran MiXCR on the RT-PCR reads. This sample yields under 800,000 distinct CDR3 sequences, of which approximately 14% are seen a single time; less than 7% belongs to the top ten. This sequence was found in a man in his fifties who received an inactivated influenza vaccine. The source was PBMCs from blood, collected around two weeks before vaccination.

The DNA for the CDR3 is TGCGCCAGCAGCCACGGGACTAGCGACCAAGAGACCCAGTACTTC. Its protein is CASSHGTSDQETQYF. This rearrangement joins TRBV4-1 to TRBJ2-5; TRBD2 matches at 10 bases. There are 15 residues in the CDR3. The germline V gene has CDR1 MGHRA and CDR2 YSYEKL. V shed 3 bases and J 0 bases; nucleotides not matched to a gene: 1.